This T cell receptor (beta chain) comes out of a study of CD8+CD57+ T cells in acquired aplastic anemia (dated by TCRdb to the late 2010s). In the study overall: A mean of approximately 2.9 ug of DNA, ranging from roughly 0.2 to 27.4 ug, was extracted from sorted CD4+ and CD8+ cells. CD8+CD57+ expansion was defined as a frequency above the mean frequency observed in healthy subjects.

Here is what the overall study found, with its caveats: No significant difference in CD8+ Simpson's diversity was found between patients and healthy controls (P=0.060). Roughly 30 CD8+ CDR3 sequences were found to be shared between patients and controls, but these sequences appeared to be highly expressed in patients and within the immunodominant clones of the patients.

In its sample, this clonotype was seen many times. Its antigen is not yet known. Per-base quality was not reported, and no clone a single base away is much larger than it. The germline V gene (reference sequence) yields DFQATT for CDR1 and SNEGSKA for CDR2. The junction shows trimming of 5 bases on V and 0 bases on J, plus 16 bases between the germline ends. From cysteine to phenylalanine, the CDR3 is 15 amino acids long. The only DNA kept is the CDR3, 45 bases in frame from the first base. TCR beta VDJ combination and CDR3 sequence profiling used genomic DNA as the template. An Illumina HiSeq 2000 was the platform used for TCR repertoire sequencing. Processing in the source paper ran as follows. TRBV/TRBJ rearrangement plots, CDR3 size and DJ length profiles, and Simpson's diversity index were used to assess repertoires. The immunodominant clone was defined as the most abundant DNA sequence in deep sequencing data. CDR3 amino acid sequences were screened for sharing across subjects and compared with published repertoires and the VDJdb database. TCRdb trimmed the raw reads at Q25, called clones with MiXCR and kept productive beta chains. One record per CDR3 amino acid sequence lists the most common genes and DNA. TCRdb assigned the V and J calls; the authors' analysis was not used. The sample records some 170,000 distinct CDR3 sequences, more than 45% of which are singletons. The ten biggest clones cover 0.85% to 1.2% of the sample.

Flow cytometry had shown CD8+CD57+ cell expansion in the patients selected for sequencing. Severe acquired aplastic anemia was diagnosed in all patients according to International Study of Aplastic Anemia and Agranulocytosis and Camitta criteria. At the time blood was sampled, none of the patients had received any therapy. In this study, sorted CD4+ and CD8+ T cells from the blood of healthy subjects and of severe aplastic anemia patients had their TCR repertoires deep-sequenced. In the USA, patient enrollment took place under clinicaltrials.gov protocols 00001620, 01623167, 00001397, 00071045, 00081523 and 00961064. Ficoll-Paque density gradient centrifugation was used to isolate peripheral blood mononuclear cells. Before DNA was extracted, CD4+ and CD8+ T cells were sorted using either FACS or magnetic beads.

The sequenced material came from sorted CD4+, CD8+, or CD8+CD57+ T cells (not recorded which) from PBMCs. The sequence derives from a human donor with aplastic anemia. The sequence joins TRBV20-1 to TRBJ1-1, and TRBD1 may be the D gene, going by 6 matching bases. The DNA reads TGCAGTGCTCGCCCCGGGACACCCATGAACACTGAAGCTTTCTTT. This yields the protein CSARPGTPMNTEAFF.